Here is one TCR beta chain with its context. Its antigen is unknown. No base quality values were provided; no much bigger clone lies one nucleotide off. The entire isolated RNA was reverse transcribed using the High Capacity cDNA Reverse Transcription Kit, and thus expressed TCRB transcripts were sequenced. Deep immunoSEQ sequencing was performed on naive, central memory and regulatory T cell samples, with an average of roughly 3.5 million total reads per sample. After sorted cells were lysed in RLT buffer, RNA was extracted with DNase-treated RNeasy Micro or Mini kits, with the choice depending on cell number. To prevent cross-contamination, every cell subset was processed on its own, while patient and healthy donor samples were processed together. TCRB sequences were amplified from cDNA with the immunoSEQ multiplex PCR, producing 87-bp fragments spanning the CDR3 region. Amplicons were sequenced on the Illumina HiSeq platform. The published analysis was carried out like this. Synthetic template baselines were used to correct PCR bias computationally, reads within Hamming distance 2 were collapsed, and singletons that could not be merged were discarded. Reads were aligned against IMGT to assign V, D and J genes, CDR3 length and insertions or deletions at six rearrangement sites. Within each subset, clonotype counts were normalized to sorted cell number, and only after that were true diversity and Gini coefficients computed with the tcR R package. Repertoire sharing was quantified using the overlap coefficient calculated on TCRB nucleotide sequences. The table was pulled from immuneACCESS by TCRdb, which kept in-frame rearrangements only. Such tables lose some clones; where checked, under half of the loss comes from unresolved V genes, and the rest has no known cause. V and J calls and clone size come straight from that table; D and trimming were deduced from the DNA. The sample table shows 150,000 to 180,000 clones, and around 10% are seen once. More than 0.4% of the sample is taken by the ten largest.

From each donor, a single peripheral blood sample of about 110 mL on average was drawn into heparinised tubes. A BD FACSAria II and a panel including CD45RO, CCR7, CD25, CD127, CD95 and CD27 were used to sort naive, central memory, regulatory and stem cell-like memory CD4+ T cells. Purity was above 95% for every sorted population. Right away, PBMCs were isolated by Lymphoprep density gradient centrifugation and were stained directly, with no culture step. To minimize batch effects, samples were stained and sorted in pairs, one healthy donor with one patient per experiment. This record comes from a study of beta chain features in type 1 diabetes (dated by TCRdb to the late 2010s). For the study in its entirety: Mean age, gender distribution, total cell number and subset yield did not differ between patients and healthy donors. A total of roughly 99 million sorted cells were examined across all samples, and the number of cells per subset was strongly correlated with RNA yield. In the study, recently diagnosed type 1 diabetes patients and matched healthy donors were compared on the TCRB repertoires of their sorted circulating CD4+ T cell subsets. Whereas all 30 or so donors provided naive and central memory subsets, regulatory and stem cell-like memory subsets were isolated from just 8 patients and about eight healthy donors.

Results the study describes overall, beyond this receptor: Because cDNA rather than genomic DNA was sequenced, highly expressing activated cells could have been over-represented, although no difference in activation and CD3 levels was found between groups. PCR might favor shorter templates, but patient and control samples were amplified and corrected together, so any skew would affect both groups equally. At VDJ recombination sites, patients with type 1 diabetes made fewer insertions and deleted more nucleotides, a pattern implying thymic rearrangement abnormalities. Only small numbers of individuals were included in the HLA sub-analyses, which left unresolved whether HLA type had any influence on TCRB rearrangement. The naive, central memory and regulatory TCRB repertoires appeared to resemble one another more closely among patients than among healthy donors. Type 1 diabetes patients showed a moderate but significant shortening of TCRB CDR3 length in all four CD4+ subsets.

The TCR sequence derives from a man aged 25-45 years with type 1 diabetes. The sample comprised central memory CD4+ T cells from blood.

The nucleotide sequence is given as TGTGCCAGCAGGTACAGGGGCTACGAGCAGTACTTC. Its protein product is CASRYRGYEQYF. The chain joins TRBV28 to TRBJ2-7, with TRBD1 matching 7 junction bases. CDR1 and CDR2, per the germline V gene, are MDHEN and SYDVKM. Its CDR3 holds 12 amino acids, cysteine through phenylalanine. The entry retains the CDR3 DNA only, 36 bases that are in frame from base 1. Trimming takes 6 bases off V and 3 bases off J; junction bases not matched to a gene: 2.